These 7 T cell receptor beta chains came from one sample sequenced in a study of T-cell memory formation after mild COVID-19. MiXCR, applied by TCRdb to the 5' RACE reads, yields one record per CDR3 protein. The sample shows about 250,000 distinct CDR3 sequences, 15% to 19% of them seen only once. Input material: PBMCs or a T cell subset sorted from them (not recorded which). These receptors all stem from an adult woman who had mild COVID-19 (a few samples of this study predate the infection). Cell type and time point are not known.

The chain is built from TRBV6-1 and TRBJ1-2, with TRBD1 matching 8 bases. This CDR3 has 15 amino acids. J gave up 0 bases and V 3 bases, and 3 bases lay outside the gene matches. Germline V gene lookup returns CDR1 MNHNS and CDR2 SASEGT. The CDR3 region has the DNA TGTGCCAGCAGTGAGACAGGGGCAACTAACTATGGCTACACCTTC. Translating it yields CASSETGATNYGYTF.

In its sample, this clonotype was seen many times. The chain couples TRBV20-1 to TRBJ2-7; 7 bases map to TRBD1. This CDR3 comprises 14 residues. Germline CDR1 is DFQATT and CDR2 is SNEGSKA (reference sequence). V lost 1 base to trimming and J lost 0 bases; unmatched junction nucleotides: 3. The CDR3 sequence is CSARGQGSSYEQYF. The DNA of the CDR3 is TGCAGTGCTAGAGGACAGGGATCCTCCTACGAGCAGTACTTC.

This clonotype appeared a few times. The chain combines TRBV11-3 with TRBJ2-1, with TRBD1 as a possible D gene (6 bases). Germline assignment: CDR1 SGHNT and CDR2 YENEEA. V shed 5 bases and J shed 6 bases, with 17 bases lying between them. The CDR3 sequence is 15 residues long. The CDR3 loop reads CASSPIATGSNEQFF. The CDR3 DNA reads TGTGCCAGCAGCCCCATAGCCACAGGGAGCAATGAGCAGTTCTTC.

The V gene is TRBV12-3 or TRBV12-4, the J gene TRBJ1-3, with 9 bases identical to TRBD1. Trimming took 6 bases from V and 4 from J; bases not matched to a gene: 10. The CDR3 contains 16 residues. This CDR3 reads CASSIPGQGSGNTIYF. The CDR3 region has the DNA TGTGCCAGCAGCATACCGGGACAGGGTTCCGGAAACACCATATATTTT.

The chain employs TRBV25-1 and TRBJ2-7; 7 bases agree with TRBD1. CDR3 length equals 12 residues. Trimming took 5 bases from V and 3 from J; bases not matched to a gene: 1. The V gene's germline CDR1 is MGHDK and CDR2 SYGVNS. The CDR3 DNA is TGTGCCAGCAGTAACAGGGGCTACGAGCAGTACTTC. Its translation is CASSNRGYEQYF.

This clonotype was counted only a few times. CDR3 DNA sequence: TGTGCCAGCAGTGCCGAAGCGGGAGGTAGTAATGAGCAGTTCTTC. Encoded protein: CASSAEAGGSNEQFF. V gene TRBV6-4 combines with J gene TRBJ2-1, with 9 bases aligning to TRBD2. The V and J ends lost 4 bases and 7 bases, in that order; junction bases with no gene match: 8. The CDR3 has 15 amino acids. Looked up from germline, CDR1 is MRHNA and CDR2 is SNTAGT.

This clonotype was seen only a few times. This chain uses TRBV12-3 or TRBV12-4 with TRBJ1-5; weak D call: TRBD1 (5 bases). The CDR3 is 14 amino acids. Deletions cut 3 bases from V and 2 bases from J, with 8 bases between. The CDR3 loop reads CASSFRGGNQPQHF. CDR3 sequence (DNA): TGTGCCAGCAGTTTTCGGGGCGGCAATCAGCCCCAGCATTTT.